Sequencing of this T cell receptor beta chain was carried out in a study of persistence of HIV-infected CD4 T cells. This was the immunoSEQ version 4 assay in survey mode. Data came from immunoSEQ multiplex PCR; TCRdb stores just in-frame clones and leaves some out. The table lists about 16,000 clones, less than 65% of them singletons, with roughly 7.7% in the top ten. Stimulation used around 10 ug/mL lysate from CMV-infected fibroblasts. Sorting selected CD4+ T cells upregulating both CD40 ligand and CD69. Anti-CD28/CD49d costimulation, CD40-blocking antibody and enfuvirtide were given to CD8-depleted PBMCs for about 17 hours. In germline, CDR1 is LGHNA, CDR2 YNFKEQ. V lost 4 bases and J lost 1, with 10 bases in between. The CDR3 runs to 15 residues. Whole-study results and caveats: Antigen-responding cells were enriched for degenerate expanded CDR3beta sequences.

On this clone itself: Its antigen remains unknown.

This chain joins TRBV4-2 and TRBJ2-2; no reliable D call. The specimen was CD4+ T cells sorted from PBMCs after approximately 18-hour stimulation, collected from a patient who received antiretroviral therapy. This sequence originates from an adult woman with HIV who was CMV-seropositive. The CDR3 protein is CASSPQTLNTGELFF. The CDR3 DNA is TGTGCCAGCAGCCCCCAAACTTTGAACACCGGGGAGCTGTTTTTT.